This TCR beta chain originates from a study of blood T cell repertoires in COVID-19 (dated by TCRdb to 2020 to 2022). General notes on the study: The collaborator samples originated in the United States, Italy and Spain and spanned the acute and convalescent phases of COVID-19. Sample metadata almost always included a de-identified subject ID, COVID-19 status, age in years and sex. The repertoires were made available in a free public database intended to serve as a resource for research on the immune response to SARS-CoV-2. The samples were drawn from two sources: the first 160 participants of the ongoing ImmuneRACE study, and over 950 subjects contributed by 6 global collaborators. The material from the prospective study consisted of cDNA or gDNA derived from T cells, B-cell-depleted T cells, or PBMCs. The dataset comprised deeply sampled blood TCRbeta repertoires from subjects exposed to, actively infected with, or recovered from COVID-19. HLA class I and class II types, where available, came from metadata supplied by the sample provider rather than from assay-based typing.

Remarks on this clone: Its antigen is currently not known. Within one base of it there is no much larger clone, and no base qualities were kept.

Collaborating institutions collected whole blood in K2EDTA tubes following their own protocols. For TCRbeta analysis, collaborators shipped samples as frozen whole blood, isolated PBMCs, or DNA extracted from either of those sample types. General study outcomes and caveats: How much clinical and demographic metadata was included differed by source and by participant, and the metadata was provided uncurated.

Counted from cysteine to phenylalanine, this CDR3 has 17 amino acids. Solely the CDR3 DNA is kept, with 51 bases framed from the first base. Here V drops 1 base and J drops 4 bases, and the junction holds 9 bases not matched to any gene. CDR1 and CDR2 were assigned from the germline V gene (reference sequence) as SGHNT and YYREEE. TCRbeta CDR3 regions were amplified from genomic DNA by means of the immunoSEQ Assay, a bias-controlled multiplex PCR. The study's processing was this. Nucleated cell counts per sample were estimated from amplification of reference gene primers within the assay. To quantify the absolute abundance of each unique TCRbeta CDR3 rearrangement, sequence reads were collapsed and filtered. For each sample, productive Simpson clonality was calculated as the square root of Simpson's diversity index across productive rearrangements. Imported from immuneACCESS, the table was reduced by TCRdb to in-frame sequences with V and J called. These copies leave out some clones; in studies compared against another copy, an unresolved V gene accounts for under half, and the cause of the remainder is not known. That table furnishes V, J and clone size, whereas the DNA furnished D and trimming. A total of about 220,000 clones appear in this sample, approximately 90% of them only once. The ten biggest clones cover around 0.7% of the sample.

The sequence came from a man aged 35-49 years with acute or convalescent COVID-19. This sequence uses TRBV5-4 and TRBJ2-3, with TRBD2 matching 10 junction bases. Sequencing input: peripheral blood. The DNA sequence is as follows: TGTGCCAGCAGCTTGTTCGTAGGTAGCGGGGGGCCAGATACGCAGTATTTT. Translated, this gives CASSLFVGSGGPDTQYF.